The 29 T cell receptor beta chains below all came from one sample that was sequenced in a study of Ad26.COV2.S vaccination and SARS-CoV-2 variants. Treatment noted: roughly 19 received Ad26.COV2.S at low or high dose, single or two shots; five or six received placebo; per-sample allocation not given. Sampling took place 63 days after the first vaccine or placebo injection. TCRdb keeps only in-frame clones here, not all; method: immunoSEQ multiplex PCR. The repertoire includes approximately 480,000 clones, 87% of them detected once, and 9.5% to 15% sits in the top ten. The sample was peripheral blood, taken in a trial of Ad26.COV2.S vaccine versus placebo. Receptors were obtained from a person aged 18-65 years who received the Ad26.COV2.S COVID-19 vaccine or a placebo.

This rearrangement joins TRBV6-2 or TRBV6-3 to TRBJ2-3; D tentatively reads TRBD1 or TRBD2 (6 bases each). Trimming removed 4 bases from V and 8 bases from J, with 13 bases in between. The germline gives CDR1 MNHEY, CDR2 SVGEGT. The CDR3 contains 13 residues. CDR3 in amino acids: CASSWGPEGTQYF. The CDR3 nucleotides are TGTGCCAGCAGTTGGGGGCCGGAGGGTACGCAGTATTTT.

The chain is built from TRBV15 and TRBJ1-1; a weak D match, TRBD1 (5 bases). Looked up from germline, CDR1 is LNHNV and CDR2 is YYDKDF (reference sequence). Between the trimmed V and J ends, which lost 0 bases and 11 bases, there was a span of 13 bases. This CDR3 has 13 residues. The CDR3 coding sequence is TGTGCCACCAGCAGAGATCCCGGCAGGGATGCTTTCTTT. Protein product: CATSRDPGRDAFF.

There are a few counts of this clone. V and J are TRBV28 and TRBJ1-2, with a tentative D call TRBD1 (6 bases). V was shortened by 5 bases and J by 1 base, with 14 bases between the two germline ends. There are 15 residues in the CDR3. Looked up from germline, CDR1 is MDHEN and CDR2 is SYDVKM. Here the CDR3 DNA reads TGTGCCAGCAGTGATTCAGGGGACTATAACTATGGCTACACCTTC. It translates to CASSDSGDYNYGYTF.

The CDR3: CASSGSLQETQYF. The DNA of the CDR3 is TGTGCCAGTAGCGGGTCACTACAAGAGACCCAGTACTTC. The V call is TRBV19, the J call TRBJ2-5, with D unclear. The V gene's germline CDR1 is LNHDA and CDR2 SQIVND (reference sequence). The CDR3 is 13 residues long. Trimming cost V 6 bases and J 2 bases, with 10 bases left between them.

The chain is built from TRBV28 and TRBJ1-3; D unresolved. The germline CDR1 and CDR2 sequences are MDHEN and SYDVKM. V was shortened by 8 bases and J by 0 bases, with 11 bases between the two germline ends. The CDR3 is 14 residues long. The CDR3 coding sequence is TGTGCCAGCCAAGCGGCCTTCTCTGGAAACACCATATATTTT. Translated, it gives CASQAAFSGNTIYF.

A few counts support this clone. The CDR3 coding sequence is TGTGCCAGCAGCCAAGGGGATGGGACTGAAGCTTTCTTT. Residues: CASSQGDGTEAFF. J is TRBJ1-1 and V is TRBV14; no reliable D call. The germline V gene has CDR1 SGHDN and CDR2 FVKESK. V lost 1 base and J 5 bases, leaving 8 bases between the germline ends. The CDR3 extends over 13 amino acids.

This sequence joins TRBV7-2 and TRBJ1-1; 10 bases are a match to TRBD1. The trim removed 2 bases at V and 1 base at J, leaving 4 bases unmatched. The CDR3 is 16 residues long. The germline V gene has CDR1 SGHTA and CDR2 FQGNSA. The CDR3 loop is CASSLRTGGGNTEAFF. CDR3 DNA sequence: TGTGCCAGCAGCTTAAGGACAGGGGGGGGGAACACTGAAGCTTTCTTT.

The chain links TRBV28 to TRBJ1-1, with 7 bases aligning to TRBD1. Germline V lookup: CDR1 MDHEN, CDR2 SYDVKM. The CDR3 runs to 16 residues. Trimming removed 10 bases from V and 2 bases from J; junction bases left unmatched: 16. This CDR3 is CATRYFSGQLNTEAFF. CDR3 nucleotide sequence: TGTGCCACCAGATATTTCTCGGGACAGCTCAACACTGAAGCTTTCTTT.

The chain links TRBV9 to TRBJ2-1; 7 nucleotides match TRBD1. CDR3 length equals 16 residues. In germline, CDR1 is SGDLS, CDR2 YYNGEE. Losses at the gene ends were 0 bases for V and 6 bases for J; bases not matched to a gene: 9. CDR3 DNA: TGTGCCAGCAGCGTAGACTACAGGGGCCGTATCAATGAGCAGTTCTTC. It translates to CASSVDYRGRINEQFF.

The chain is built from TRBV12-3 or TRBV12-4 and TRBJ1-2; D uncertain. The CDR3 runs 11 residues. Trimming stripped 1 base from V and 8 bases from J, with 5 bases between. The CDR3 DNA is TGTGCCAGCAGTTTAGTGAAGGGCTACACCTTC. Its protein product is CASSLVKGYTF.

V and J are TRBV18 and TRBJ2-5; D is unclear. With 3 bases removed from V and 3 bases from J, the gap between germline ends came to 11 bases. Germline CDR1 KGHSH, CDR2 LQKENI. This CDR3 is 14 amino acids long. The CDR3 region is CASSPPYGEETQYF. The CDR3 DNA follows: TGTGCCAGCTCACCCCCTTATGGAGAAGAGACCCAGTACTTC.

The V call is TRBV19, the J call TRBJ2-5; maybe TRBD2 (5 bases). The germline V gene encodes CDR1 LNHDA and CDR2 SQIVND (reference sequence). V gave up 0 bases and J gave up 4 bases, with 9 bases separating them. CDR3 length: 14 amino acids. CDR3 residues: CASSIDGAGETQYF. CDR3 nucleotide sequence: TGTGCCAGTAGTATAGACGGCGCGGGAGAGACCCAGTACTTC.

The chain links TRBV19 to TRBJ2-1; 11 bases match TRBD2. Germline CDR1 reads LNHDA; CDR2 reads SQIVND (reference sequence). CDR3 length equals 16 residues. With 3 bases clipped from V and 11 bases from J, the junction kept 12 bases outside the gene matches. Here the CDR3 reads CASSILSGRAKAKQFF. The CDR3 DNA is TGTGCCAGTAGTATTCTTAGCGGGAGGGCCAAGGCTAAGCAGTTCTTC.

The gene calls are TRBV29-1 and TRBJ2-5, with D perhaps TRBD2 (7 bases). V lost 6 bases and J lost 5, with 13 bases in between. CDR3 length: 12 amino acids. Per the germline V gene, CDR1 is SQVTM and CDR2 is ANQGSEA. In nucleotides, the CDR3 is TGCAGCGTCGGGACTACAGGGGAGACCCAGTACTTC. Protein: CSVGTTGETQYF.

V is TRBV11-3 and J is TRBJ1-1; D call uncertain. The CDR3 length is 13 residues. The V end lost 4 bases, the J end lost 1 base, and 7 bases lay between the germline ends. Germline values: CDR1 SGHNT, CDR2 YENEEA. DNA for the CDR3: TGTGCCAGCAGCTCCAAACCGAACACTGAAGCTTTCTTT. Translating gives CASSSKPNTEAFF.

The V gene is TRBV19, the J gene TRBJ2-7; D not certain. V gave up 5 bases and J gave up 9 bases, with 26 bases separating them. Germline V gene lookup returns CDR1 LNHDA and CDR2 SQIVND (reference sequence). This CDR3 has 16 amino acids. CDR3 nucleotides: TGTGCCAGTAGTCGCGCGAGCGATGGGAACAGTCCTGGGCAGTACTTC. Translation gives CASSRASDGNSPGQYF.

This clone was observed a few times. This sequence joins TRBV7-6 and TRBJ1-3; D ambiguous. CDR3 length: 15 residues. Germline CDR1 and CDR2: SGHVS and FNYEAQ. Deletions cut 0 bases from V and 1 base from J, with 7 bases between. The CDR3 nucleotides read TGTGCCAGCAGCTTAGCGCGCGGTTCTGGAAACACCATATATTTT. Translated: CASSLARGSGNTIYF.

This clone was detected a few times. The chain employs TRBV5-1 and TRBJ2-7, with no clear D. Between the trimmed V and J ends, which lost 6 bases and 7 bases, there was a span of 23 bases. The CDR3 sequence is 15 residues long. From germline, CDR1 is SGHRS and CDR2 YFSETQ. CDR3 in DNA: TGCGCCAGCAATCAACGGGCCAGCTCTCCGACAGAGCAGTACTTC. Translating it yields CASNQRASSPTEQYF.

The chain links TRBV6-5 to TRBJ2-3; 9 positions agree with TRBD2. The CDR3 extends over 14 amino acids. Germline-derived CDR1 and CDR2 are MNHEY and SVGAGI. Losses at the gene ends were 7 bases for V and 2 bases for J; bases not matched to a gene: 4. CDR3 protein: CASKTSGLTDTQYF. The CDR3 DNA follows: TGTGCCAGCAAAACTAGCGGGCTCACAGATACGCAGTATTTT.

The chain couples TRBV9 to TRBJ2-1; D is possibly TRBD1 (5 bases). The CDR3 is made up of 17 amino acids. The germline gives CDR1 SGDLS, CDR2 YYNGEE. Trimming left V 1 base short and J 6 bases short, with 20 bases between. CDR3 sequence reads: CASSVSGAPAQRNEQFF. The CDR3 DNA reads TGTGCCAGCAGCGTAAGTGGGGCACCCGCTCAACGCAATGAGCAGTTCTTC.

This clone was counted once. The gene calls are TRBV12-3 or TRBV12-4 and TRBJ1-1; D is unclear. With 3 bases removed from V and 0 bases from J, the gap between germline ends came to 5 bases. The CDR3 sequence is 13 residues long. CDR3 sequence reads: CASSFKVNTEAFF. CDR3 nucleotide sequence: TGTGCCAGCAGTTTTAAAGTGAACACTGAAGCTTTCTTT.

In its sample, this clone is medium-sized. The chain recombines TRBV4-2 with TRBJ2-2; TRBD2 matches at 11 bases. J was trimmed by 1 base and V by 1 base; bases with no gene match: 8. The CDR3 contains 19 residues. Germline V gene data show CDR1 as LGHNA and CDR2 as YNFKEQ. CDR3 bases: TGTGCCAGCAGCCAAGGGGAGGCTAGCGGGAGGTTGAACACCGGGGAGCTGTTTTTT. This codes for CASSQGEASGRLNTGELFF.

This clone was observed a few times. Other DNA sequences in the same sample also yield this CDR3. The J gene is TRBJ2-7, the V gene TRBV28; D perhaps matches TRBD2 (5 bases). V was pared by 5 bases and J by 2 bases, with 10 bases between. Germline values: CDR1 MDHEN, CDR2 SYDVKM. This CDR3 comprises 13 residues. The CDR3 DNA reads TGTGCCAGCAGTCCCAGCGGTACCTACGAGCAGTACTTC. Encoded protein: CASSPSGTYEQYF.

The V call is TRBV29-1, the J call TRBJ1-1; a possible D gene is TRBD1 (6 bases). This CDR3 comprises 14 residues. The ends were cut back, 4 bases at V and 2 bases at J, with 14 bases in the middle. CDR1 and CDR2 (germline): SQVTM, ANQGSEA. CDR3 nucleotides: TGCAGCGTTGTGAACAGGGCCGCCAACACTGAAGCTTTCTTT. Amino acid sequence: CSVVNRAANTEAFF.

This chain links TRBV28 with TRBJ2-6; tentative D call: TRBD1 (5 bases). V was pared by 6 bases and J by 8 bases, with 20 bases between. CDR3 length: 16 residues. CDR1 is MDHEN and CDR2 is SYDVKM in the germline V gene. The CDR3 is CASSNLDSKVTNVLTF. The DNA of the CDR3 is TGTGCCAGCAGCAATCTCGACAGTAAAGTTACCAACGTCCTGACTTTC.

This rearrangement joins TRBV2 to TRBJ2-1; D may be TRBD1 or TRBD2 (5 bases each). This CDR3 is built from 14 residues. In germline, CDR1 is SNHLY, CDR2 FYNNEI. V lost 6 bases to trimming and J lost 5 bases, with 14 bases between them. The CDR3 nucleotides read TGTGCCAGCAGAGTGGGGCTAGCTCACAATGAGCAGTTCTTC. Amino acids: CASRVGLAHNEQFF. Full variable domain (outside the CDR3, taken from reference TRBV2 and TRBJ2-1): EPEVTQTPSHQVTQMGQEVILRCVPISNHLYFYWYRQILGQKVEFLVSFYNNEISEKSEIFDDQFSVERPDGSNFTLKIRSTKLEDSAMYFCASRVGLAHNEQFFGPGTRLTVL.

The V call is TRBV3-1 (or the pseudogene TRBV3-2), the J call TRBJ2-1; D gene unclear. The length of the CDR3 is 15 residues. V was cut by 4 bases and J by 6 bases, with 16 bases left in between. Per the germline V gene, CDR1 is LGHDT and CDR2 is YNNKEL (reference sequence). CDR3 bases: TGTGCCAGCAGCCCCAGTAGGGCACTGGTCAATGAGCAGTTCTTC. Translated, it gives CASSPSRALVNEQFF.

V is TRBV19 and J is TRBJ2-1; possible D gene TRBD2, 6 bases. Germline assignment: CDR1 LNHDA and CDR2 SQIVND (reference sequence). Trimming took 1 base from V and 7 from J, leaving 14 bases between them. The CDR3 has 15 amino acids. CDR3 loop: CASSIGGTRVNEQFF. The CDR3 nucleotides read TGTGCCAGTAGTATAGGTGGGACTCGCGTTAATGAGCAGTTCTTC.

The rearrangement joins TRBV10-3 to TRBJ2-5; TRBD2 might be the D (6 bases). V shed 6 bases and J shed 9 bases, with 17 bases lying between them. The germline V gene encodes CDR1 ENHRY and CDR2 SYGVKD. The CDR3 is made up of 13 amino acids. The CDR3 region has the DNA TGTGCCATCAGGACCCGGGGAGGCGGCCCCCAGTACTTC. Protein product: CAIRTRGGGPQYF.